The entry below gives a single T cell receptor beta chain sequence along with its context. The sample originates from a study of control samples from healthy donors and cancer patients. This CDR3 comprises 15 residues. The J segment lost 4 bases and the V segment lost 0 bases, leaving 3 bases of the junction unmatched. Germline assignment: CDR1 MNHEY and CDR2 SVGAGI. Some clones are missing from TCRdb's copy, which holds only in-frame ones; the method was immunoSEQ multiplex PCR. Found here are tens of thousands of clones, around 75% of them singletons; the top ten hold approximately 17%. Source material: formalin-fixed, paraffin-embedded tissue. The TCR comes from a male donor with melanoma. The V gene is TRBV6-5, the J gene TRBJ2-3, with 8 nucleotides matching TRBD1. CDR3 loop: CASSYSPGGADTQYF. DNA for the CDR3: TGTGCCAGCAGTTACTCGCCAGGGGGCGCAGATACGCAGTATTTT.